Below, 6 T cell receptor beta chains from the same sample are listed, as sequenced in a study of OX40 agonist ivuxolimab in advanced cancers. TCRdb keeps only in-frame clones here, not all; method: immunoSEQ multiplex PCR. The sample has around 150,000 clones, more than 85% seen once. Material: CD4+ or CD8+ T cells sorted from blood, obtained in a trial of the OX40 agonist ivuxolimab. The receptor set was obtained from an adult with an advanced solid tumor such as melanoma, head and neck, liver or kidney cancer.

The CDR3 protein is CASSFHSGTTNYEQYF. The CDR3 DNA reads TGTGCCAGCAGCTTCCACTCCGGGACTACCAACTACGAGCAGTACTTC. This chain links TRBV13 with TRBJ2-7; TRBD2 matches 7 bases. CDR1 is PRHDT and CDR2 is FYEKMQ in the germline V gene (reference sequence). V lost 3 bases and J lost 3; bases outside the gene matches: 11. The CDR3 loop spans 16 amino acids.

The rearrangement links TRBV29-1 to TRBJ2-7; 7 bases line up with TRBD1. This CDR3 contains 14 residues. V gave up 4 bases and J gave up 2 bases; unmatched junction bases: 8. Germline CDR1 is SQVTM and CDR2 is ANQGSEA. The CDR3 sequence: CSVGRGSGAYEQYF. The CDR3 DNA follows: TGCAGCGTTGGCAGGGGGAGTGGGGCCTACGAGCAGTACTTC.

The V call is TRBV11-3, the J call TRBJ1-1, with D perhaps matching TRBD1 (5 bases). The CDR3 contains 14 residues. The V and J ends lost 1 base and 4 bases respectively, with 10 bases between them. CDR1 SGHNT and CDR2 YENEEA come from the germline V gene. CDR3 region: CASSLGWGSTEAFF. CDR3 sequence (DNA): TGTGCCAGCAGCTTAGGATGGGGGAGCACTGAAGCTTTCTTT.

The chain carries TRBV5-6 and TRBJ2-1; possibly TRBD1 or TRBD2 for D (5 bases each). This CDR3 contains 15 residues. Germline V lookup: CDR1 SGHDT, CDR2 YYEEEE. Trimming removed 0 bases from V and 6 bases from J, with 13 bases in between. The CDR3 is CASSLDQGVVNEQFF. DNA of the CDR3: TGTGCCAGCAGCTTGGATCAGGGAGTGGTCAATGAGCAGTTCTTC. The full variable domain, with the rest looked up from reference TRBV5-6 and TRBJ2-1, is DAGVTQSPTHLIKTRGQQVTLRCSPKSGHDTVSWYQQALGQGPQFIFQYYEEEERQRGNFPDRFSGHQFPNYSSELNVNALLLGDSALYLCASSLDQGVVNEQFFGPGTRLTVL.

The rearrangement joins TRBV4-1 to TRBJ2-7, with 7 bases identical to TRBD1. Trimming at V came to 2 bases and at J to 1 base, leaving 8 bases not matched to a gene. The V gene's germline CDR1 is MGHRA and CDR2 YSYEKL. The CDR3 is made up of 16 amino acids. The CDR3 loop is CASSQLAGTVSYEQYF. The CDR3, as DNA: TGCGCCAGCAGCCAACTAGCCGGGACAGTGTCCTACGAGCAGTACTTC.

CDR3 DNA: TGTGCCAGTAGTATAAAAGCGGGAGTTGGAGATACGCAGTATTTT. This sequence encodes CASSIKAGVGDTQYF. The chain recombines TRBV19 with TRBJ2-3; 8 positions match TRBD2. The germline CDR1 and CDR2 sequences are LNHDA and SQIVND (reference sequence). The CDR3 is 15 residues long. J gave up 5 bases and V 2 bases, and 6 bases lay outside the gene matches.